This is a list of T cell receptor beta chains from one sample in a study of T cells in Graves' hyperthyroidism and ophthalmopathy. A single record per CDR3 protein comes from TCRdb applying MiXCR to the multiplex PCR reads. The data contain around 420,000 distinct CDR3 sequences, around 16% of them singletons. Sequencing was performed on blood. The source of these receptors is a woman younger than 30 with Graves' hyperthyroidism. Each CDR3 is given with its conserved first and last residue. Fields, in order: V gene, J gene, CDR3 protein.

v_call: TRBV20-1
j_call: TRBJ2-3
cdr3_aa: CSAAPLAGLVDTQYF

v_call: TRBV7-9
j_call: TRBJ2-7
cdr3_aa: CASSPNGTALSEQYF

v_call: TRBV18
j_call: TRBJ1-1
cdr3_aa: CASSHRTGSNTEAFF

v_call: TRBV12-3/TRBV12-4
j_call: TRBJ1-4
cdr3_aa: CATRTGVEKLFF

v_call: TRBV9
j_call: TRBJ2-5
cdr3_aa: CASSVATSGYQETQYF

v_call: TRBV5-1
j_call: TRBJ1-1
cdr3_aa: CASSYRQGTEAFF

v_call: TRBV3-1
j_call: TRBJ2-5
cdr3_aa: CASSFLAEETQYF

v_call: TRBV12-3/TRBV12-4
j_call: TRBJ2-2
cdr3_aa: CASSLFGGNTGELFF

v_call: TRBV7-9
j_call: TRBJ1-5
cdr3_aa: CASRAEGSNQPQHF

v_call: TRBV5-6
j_call: TRBJ1-3
cdr3_aa: CASSLTGSLTGNTIYF

v_call: TRBV19
j_call: TRBJ2-5
cdr3_aa: CASSMGGGSETQYF

v_call: TRBV27
j_call: TRBJ2-2
cdr3_aa: CASSFARGSGELFF

v_call: TRBV27
j_call: TRBJ2-3
cdr3_aa: CASSHIQGKGADTQYF

v_call: TRBV18
j_call: TRBJ1-3
cdr3_aa: CASSPLSEAGAGNTIYF

v_call: TRBV29-1
j_call: TRBJ2-1
cdr3_aa: CSAGTPRSNEQFF

v_call: TRBV20-1
j_call: TRBJ1-4
cdr3_aa: CSAREGTGLKKKLFF

v_call: TRBV11-2
j_call: TRBJ1-1
cdr3_aa: CASSLQGGLKGALEAFF